Listed here are 5 T cell receptor beta chains from one sample, sequenced in a study of blood T cells in healthy people across ages (dated by TCRdb to 2013 to 2016). The library came from 5' RACE. These reads were obtained on an Illumina HiSeq 2500. The second PCR ran for about 6 to 12 cycles and used a J-beta primer mix along with a sample-barcoded 5' primer. TCRdb's own reprocessing of the public reads used fastp at Q25 and MiXCR and kept productive beta chains. Rows are combined by CDR3 protein, so each entry shows the most common genes and DNA. Across this sample there are some 760,000 distinct CDR3 sequences, with roughly 25% seen only once. The top ten clones comprise approximately 4% of the sample. The same data also contributed to another study, on T cells of mothers and their children.

The material sequenced was blood. Source of these receptors: a boy between 10 and 17 years old in good health.

The chain has TRBV20-1 and TRBJ2-7; D is unclear. The germline CDR1 and CDR2 sequences are DFQATT and SNEGSKA (reference sequence). This CDR3 is built from 12 residues. The V and J ends lost 6 bases and 7 bases respectively, with 16 bases between them. The CDR3 loop is CSADYSRREQYF. The CDR3 region has the DNA TGCAGTGCCGATTACTCCCGAAGGGAGCAGTACTTC.

This clonotype was seen a few times. V is TRBV7-8 and J is TRBJ2-3; D tentatively reads TRBD1 or TRBD2 (5 bases each). Trimming took off 5 bases at V and 2 bases at J, with 17 bases between the two ends. The CDR3 is made up of 16 amino acids. Per the germline V gene, CDR1 is SGHVS and CDR2 is FQNEAQ. The CDR3 loop reads CASSPRDLQSTDTQYF. The CDR3 region has the DNA TGTGCCAGCAGCCCAAGGGACCTCCAATCCACAGATACGCAGTATTTT. Complete variable domain (other parts from reference TRBV7-8 and TRBJ2-3): GAGVSQSPRYKVAKRGQDVALRCDPISGHVSLFWYQQALGQGPEFLTYFQNEAQLDKSGLPSDRFFAERPEGSVSTLKIQRTQQEDSAVYLCASSPRDLQSTDTQYFGPGTRLTVL.

This clonotype turned up a few times. The CDR3, as DNA: TGTGCCAGCGGGGGGCCAGGACAGGGGGGCCATGAGCAGTTCTTC. Translating it yields CASGGPGQGGHEQFF. This rearrangement joins TRBV7-2 to TRBJ2-1; 10 bases agree with TRBD1. With V trimmed by 8 bases and J by 8 bases, 12 bases remained unmatched. The CDR3 length is 15 residues. Germline CDR1 SGHTA, CDR2 FQGNSA. Filled out from reference TRBV7-2 and TRBJ2-1, the complete variable domain reads GAGVSQSPSNKVTEKGKDVELRCDPISGHTALYWYRQSLGQGLEFLIYFQGNSAPDKSGLPSDRFSAERTGGSVSTLTIQRTQQEDSAVYLCASGGPGQGGHEQFFGPGTRLTVL.

CDR3 nucleotides: TGTGCCAGCCCCCGGGACCCCGAGACCCAGTACTTC. The encoded protein is CASPRDPETQYF. The rearrangement uses TRBV7-2 and TRBJ2-5; D is possibly TRBD1 or TRBD2 (5 bases each). CDR3 length: 12 residues. Germline V gene sequence: CDR1 SGHTA, CDR2 FQGNSA. V lost 8 bases, J lost 5 bases, and 12 bases lay in between.

This chain connects TRBV4-3 to TRBJ2-5; 13 bases match TRBD2. Unmatched junction bases numbered 7, after V lost 4 bases and J lost 5 bases. The CDR3 contains 16 residues. Germline CDR1 is LGHNA and CDR2 is YSLEER. The CDR3 here is CASSPTTSGGFETQYF. In nucleotides, the CDR3 is TGCGCCAGCAGCCCAACGACTAGCGGGGGGTTCGAGACCCAGTACTTC.